Shown below are 6 T cell receptor beta chains from a single sample sequenced in a study of cytomegalovirus exposure and HLA in healthy donors. TCRdb's table, derived via immunoSEQ multiplex PCR, lists solely in-frame clones and lacks some. The data contain over 100,000 clones, 88% of them singletons. The sample taken for sequencing was PBMCs. Receptors were obtained from a woman younger than 30 in good health and CMV-seropositive.

The genes are TRBV9 and TRBJ1-4; no clear D. Germline-derived CDR1 and CDR2 are SGDLS and YYNGEE. V shed 5 bases and J shed 7 bases, with 15 bases lying between them. CDR3 size: 14 residues. CDR3 nucleotide sequence: TGTGCCAGCAGTGAGCACGGGTCCTTTGAAAAACTGTTTTTT. It specifies CASSEHGSFEKLFF.

The V call is TRBV7-2, the J call TRBJ1-2; 11 nucleotides line up with TRBD1. With 5 bases clipped from V and 7 bases from J, the junction kept 6 bases outside the gene matches. The germline V gene encodes CDR1 SGHTA and CDR2 FQGNSA. The CDR3 covers 14 residues. The CDR3 reads CASSPGQGAIGYTF. CDR3 nucleotide sequence: TGTGCCAGCAGCCCAGGACAGGGGGCGATTGGCTACACCTTC. The full variable domain, completed using reference TRBV7-2 and TRBJ1-2, is GAGVSQSPSNKVTEKGKDVELRCDPISGHTALYWYRQSLGQGLEFLIYFQGNSAPDKSGLPSDRFSAERTGGSVSTLTIQRTQQEDSAVYLCASSPGQGAIGYTFGSGTRLTVV.

This chain joins TRBV18 and TRBJ1-2; 9 bases are shared with TRBD1. CDR1 is KGHSH and CDR2 is LQKENI in the germline V gene. The junction had 0 bases not matched to a gene; V was cut back by 4 bases and J by 3 bases. This CDR3 is 13 amino acids long. The DNA of the CDR3 is TGTGCCAGCTCACGACAGGGGGACTATGGCTACACCTTC. Amino acid sequence: CASSRQGDYGYTF.

V gene TRBV30 combines with J gene TRBJ2-7; 8 positions agree with TRBD1. The germline CDR1 and CDR2 sequences are GTSNPN and SVGIG (reference sequence). The V and J ends lost 5 bases and 3 bases, in that order; junction bases with no gene match: 3. CDR3 size: 12 residues. CDR3 sequence reads: CAWGGTGYEQYF. The CDR3 DNA is TGTGCCTGGGGCGGGACAGGCTACGAGCAGTACTTC.

This chain links TRBV7-3 with TRBJ2-3; TRBD2 matches at 15 bases. This CDR3 spans 15 amino acids. Per the germline V gene, CDR1 is SGHTA and CDR2 is FQGTGA. The V and J ends lost 4 bases and 5 bases, in that order; junction bases with no gene match: 1. The CDR3 DNA reads TGTGCCAGCAGCTCGGGACTAGCGGGGGGAGATACGCAGTATTTT. This sequence encodes CASSSGLAGGDTQYF.

The chain combines TRBV6-6 with TRBJ1-2; D gene unclear. The CDR3 contains 16 residues. Trimming left V 3 bases short and J 4 bases short, with 18 bases between. Germline CDR1 MNHNY, CDR2 SVGAGI (reference sequence). CDR3 amino acids: CASSYQTHPPIYGYTF. CDR3 nucleotide sequence: TGTGCCAGCAGTTATCAGACACATCCCCCAATCTATGGCTACACCTTC.